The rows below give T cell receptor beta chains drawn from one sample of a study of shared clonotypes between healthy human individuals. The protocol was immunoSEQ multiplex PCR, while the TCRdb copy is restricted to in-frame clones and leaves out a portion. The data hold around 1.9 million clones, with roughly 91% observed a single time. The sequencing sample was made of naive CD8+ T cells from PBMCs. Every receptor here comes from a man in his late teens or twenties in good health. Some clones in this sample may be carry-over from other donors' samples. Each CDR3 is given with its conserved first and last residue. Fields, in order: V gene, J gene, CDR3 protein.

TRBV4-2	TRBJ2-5	CASSLYGGTQETQYF
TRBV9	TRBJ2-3	CASSEGQGVESTDTQYF
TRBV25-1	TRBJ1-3	CASGAGNTIYF
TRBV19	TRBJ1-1	CASSDLPGGAFF
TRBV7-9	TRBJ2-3	CASSSPSTDTQYF
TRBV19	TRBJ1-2	CASTGQGAGYTF
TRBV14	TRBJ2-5	CASSQDGTSGIHKETQYF
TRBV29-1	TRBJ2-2	CSVGRDSELFF
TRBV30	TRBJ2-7	CAWSGAGTNYEQYF
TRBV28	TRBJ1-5	CASSSGYSNQPQHF
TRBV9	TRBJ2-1	CASSVDVSYNEQFF
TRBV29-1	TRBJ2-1	CSARGGESSYNEQFF
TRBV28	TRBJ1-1	CASSLPGINTEAFF
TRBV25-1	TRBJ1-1	CASSESGSTEAFF
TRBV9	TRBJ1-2	CASSVAGGYYGYTF
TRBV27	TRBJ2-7	CASRGGQSYEQYF
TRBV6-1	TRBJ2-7	CASSEGLARAYEQYF
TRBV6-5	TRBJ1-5	CASRNGQGAQPQHF
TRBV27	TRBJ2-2	CASSFSRAGTGELFF
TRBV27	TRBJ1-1	CASSPGVFTEAFF
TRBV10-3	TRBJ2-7	CAIGEPPIEQYF
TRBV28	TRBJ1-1	CASSSLQGFTEAFF
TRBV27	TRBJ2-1	CASSNGASGRGEQFF
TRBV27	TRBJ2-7	CASRGEGRVTYEQYF
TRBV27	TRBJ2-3	CASSPRGTDTQYF
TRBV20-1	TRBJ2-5	CSGGTATTQYF
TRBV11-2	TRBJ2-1	CASSSKGVYNEQFF
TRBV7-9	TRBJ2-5	CASSLRLAGDETQYF